What follows is one T cell receptor beta chain and its context. Sequencing used immunoSEQ multiplex PCR; TCRdb keeps in-frame clones, though not all of them. The table lists around 64,000 clones, about 80% of them singletons, with approximately 1.3% in the top ten. Germline V gene lookup returns CDR1 ENHRY and CDR2 SYGVKD. This CDR3 spans 11 amino acids. The V gene lost 3 bases and the J gene lost 1 base, with 0 bases spanning the gap. The data originate from a study of OX40 agonist ivuxolimab in advanced cancers. Study in general: Enrolled patients in dose escalation had cancers that were hepatocellular carcinoma, melanoma, renal cell or head and neck cancer. Prior checkpoint blockade (anti-PD-1, anti-PD-L1 or anti-CTLA-4) was permitted; approximately 40% had it.

The specimen was CD4+ or CD8+ T cells sorted from blood, collected in a trial of the OX40 agonist ivuxolimab. The sequence came from an adult with an advanced solid tumor such as melanoma, head and neck, liver or kidney cancer. The chain joins TRBV10-3 to TRBJ2-5, with no clear D. The CDR3: CAISDQETQYF. The CDR3 DNA reads as TGTGCCATCAGTGACCAAGAGACCCAGTACTTC.